This TCR beta chain is drawn from a study of shared clonotypes between healthy human individuals (TCRdb year 2020). With respect to the entire study: Three men and a couple of women, aged 18 to 49 years, made up the cohort. Different laboratories and diverse techniques were used to prepare libraries and sequence TCR repertoires, to increase sequencing depth and limit assay-specific biases. Each donor's leukapheresis produced roughly between roughly 0.85 and 9.5 billion PBMCs. Blood TCR repertoires of several healthy adults were deeply sequenced to estimate repertoire size and the extent of clonotype sharing between individuals. For each donor, CD4 naive and CD4 memory were each run on three plates, CD8 naive on two plates, and CD8 memory on one plate. General conclusions and limits of the study: Naive subsets generally had larger estimated clonotype richness than memory subsets. Sharing across a few donors was observed for about 5% of naive CD4, about 4% of naive CD8, around 2.5% of memory CD4, and around 0.4% of memory CD8 clonotypes. Higher generation probabilities were observed for clonotypes shared by all four sorted-subset donors than for non-shared clonotypes. Based on pairwise subsampling, the degree of clonotype sharing among donors was expected to be affected by sequencing depth. Sampling was limited to blood, and TCR repertoires in tissue likely differ from TCR repertoires in blood. The genetic and exposure-history diversity represented was limited by the small number of donors. Even with the large sequencing depth, rarefaction of the sorted-subset datasets indicated that sequencing was incomplete.

Using the deep immunoSEQ assay, TCR CDR3 regions were amplified from genomic DNA by multiplex PCR. Genomic DNA extracted from each cell subset was distributed evenly over all wells of several immunoSEQ 96-well plates, and each plate served as one replicate. For sorted subsets, approximately 210 ng genomic DNA, equal to 30,000 or so T cell genomes, was loaded into each replicate PCR. Purified libraries were measured with a Qubit 3.0 fluorometer, size-checked on a Bioanalyzer 2100, and measured again with the KAPA Library Quantification kit. Every immunoSEQ 96-well plate was sequenced on a separate single-read 150-cycle Illumina NextSeq 550 flow cell. On the study's bioinformatics: Because the immunoSEQ output included only junctional sequences and no quality scores, the filtering could not be the same as the filtering used for full-length reads. Sequences were annotated with PyIR, a Python wrapper for IgBLAST v1.9, and V/J genes and CDR3 were assigned using IMGT germline references. Reads were removed for weak V/J assignments (E-value above 1e-6), missing CDR3, stop codons, out-of-frame junctions, or ambiguous translated residues. V3J clonotypes were defined as sequences sharing the same inferred V gene, J gene, and CDR3 amino acid sequence. Percentage overlap between repertoires was computed as shared unique clonotypes divided by the size of the smaller repertoire. Three approaches were used to assess repertoire richness: RTK rarefaction, the Chao1 estimator, and Recon v2.1 estimates of unobserved clonotypes. OLGA was used to compute generation probabilities for all TCRbeta clonotypes that the gDNA method yielded from a few donors. Drawn from immuneACCESS, this table holds only the in-frame rearrangements with V and J called that TCRdb kept. Clones are partly lost; checked studies trace under half to an unresolved V gene and leave the rest unexplained. V and J calls and clone size are as listed in that table; D and trimming were resolved from the DNA. Here the sample has approximately 2,000,000 clones; around 90% occur a single time. Approximately 0.41% of the sample is held by the ten biggest clonotypes.

Points on this clone: What antigen it recognizes has not been identified. Per-nucleotide qualities are absent, and no much larger clonotype sits a single base away.

Healthy HIV-negative adults with no recently reported acute infections or vaccinations were included as donors. All donors were Caucasian adults living in Nashville, Tennessee, USA. CD4+ T cells were enriched by magnetic negative selection; naive cells were then positively selected on CD45RA, and the negative fraction formed the memory subset. After blood collection by leukapheresis, PBMCs were isolated using Ficoll-Histopaque density gradient centrifugation and then cryopreserved in the vapor phase of liquid nitrogen. Analytical flow cytometry was used to check the purity and quantity of each magnetically sorted T cell population. From each sorted fraction, genomic DNA was isolated and quantified by UV absorbance on a Nanodrop 2000c. Sequenced input: naive CD4+ T cells from PBMCs. The intended sense of this specimen's cell subset or site label: CD45RA+ positively selected. The TCR was taken from a man between 18 and 35 years old in good health. Some clones in this sample may be carry-over from other donors' samples.

CDR3 loop: CASSSDREGDTEAFF. The nucleotide sequence reads TGTGCCAGCAGCTCCGACAGGGAGGGGGACACTGAAGCTTTCTTT. The rearranged chain carries TRBV7-9 and TRBJ1-1; the central 7 bases match TRBD1. Ends trimmed: V by 4 bases, J by 3 bases; bases unmatched to a gene: 8. CDR1 and CDR2 are read off the germline V gene (reference sequence) as SEHNR and FQNEAQ. The CDR3 numbers 15 residues from cysteine through phenylalanine. Only the CDR3 region is kept as DNA, spanning 45 bases read in frame from base 1.